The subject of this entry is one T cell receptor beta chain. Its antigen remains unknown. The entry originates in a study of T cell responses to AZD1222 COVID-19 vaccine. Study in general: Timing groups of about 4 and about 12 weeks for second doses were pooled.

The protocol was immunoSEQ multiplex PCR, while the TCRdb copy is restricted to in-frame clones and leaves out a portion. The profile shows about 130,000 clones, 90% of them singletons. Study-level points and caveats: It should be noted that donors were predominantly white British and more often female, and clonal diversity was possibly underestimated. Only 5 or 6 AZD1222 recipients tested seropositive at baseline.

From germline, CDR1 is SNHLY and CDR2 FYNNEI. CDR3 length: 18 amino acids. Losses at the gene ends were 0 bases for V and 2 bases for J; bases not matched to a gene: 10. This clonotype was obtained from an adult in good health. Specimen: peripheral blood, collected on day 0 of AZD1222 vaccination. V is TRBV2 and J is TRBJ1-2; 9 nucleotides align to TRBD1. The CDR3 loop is CASSEAWGTGRENYGYTF. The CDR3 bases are TGTGCCAGCAGTGAAGCTTGGGGGACAGGGAGGGAAAACTATGGCTACACCTTC. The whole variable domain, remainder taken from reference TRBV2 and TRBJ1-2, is EPEVTQTPSHQVTQMGQEVILRCVPISNHLYFYWYRQILGQKVEFLVSFYNNEISEKSEIFDDQFSVERPDGSNFTLKIRSTKLEDSAMYFCASSEAWGTGRENYGYTFGSGTRLTVV.